These T cell receptor beta chains were read from a single sample in a study of early T cells in non-severe SARS-CoV-2 infection. In TCRdb, the 5' RACE reads were re-called with MiXCR into one record per CDR3 protein. This table holds over 55,000 distinct CDR3 sequences, 12% found once. Material for sequencing was whole blood. The receptors derive from an adult who was a healthcare worker with PCR-confirmed SARS-CoV-2 infection or an uninfected control (not recorded which). CDR3s include the opening cysteine and the closing phenylalanine or tryptophan. The D gene is left open where the match is weak. Not every row has a clone size; where given, it reads once, few, many or a size class.

clone size	J gene	CDR3 length	V gene	D gene	CDR3 protein	CDR3 DNA
many	TRBJ1-4	15	TRBV6-5	NA	CASRSAGTGNEKLFF	TGTGCCAGCAGGTCCGCCGGGACTGGGAATGAAAAACTGTTTTTT
many	TRBJ1-3	17	TRBV27	NA	CASSPGFMGRRSNTIYF	TGTGCCAGCTCCCCAGGTTTTATGGGGAGGCGATCTAACACCATATATTTT
many	TRBJ1-1	14	TRBV6-1	NA	CASSKGVPGTEAFF	TGTGCCAGCAGCAAAGGGGTGCCGGGCACTGAAGCTTTCTTT
many	TRBJ2-7	15	TRBV6-6	NA	CASSPGQGRNYEQYF	TGTGCCAGCAGCCCCGGACAAGGAAGAAACTACGAGCAGTACTTC
many	TRBJ1-1	14	TRBV28	NA	CASSSRFGWTEAFF	TGTGCCAGCAGTTCTAGATTCGGGTGGACTGAAGCTTTCTTT
many	TRBJ2-2	14	TRBV7-9	TRBD1	CASITGGHTGELFF	TGTGCCAGCATTACAGGGGGCCACACCGGGGAGCTGTTTTTT
many	TRBJ1-5	14	TRBV20-1	NA	CSATEELGVGPQHF	TGCAGTGCTACTGAAGAACTGGGAGTGGGGCCCCAGCATTTT
many	TRBJ2-3	15	TRBV2	TRBD2	CASGWTSGSTDTQYF	TGTGCCAGCGGCTGGACTAGCGGGAGCACAGATACGCAGTATTTT
many	TRBJ2-3	15	TRBV12-3/TRBV12-4	NA	CASRYGELSTDTQYF	TGTGCCAGCAGATACGGGGAGCTGAGCACAGATACGCAGTATTTT
many	TRBJ2-1	14	TRBV3-1	NA	CASSRDSYYNEQFF	TGTGCCAGCAGCCGAGACTCCTACTACAATGAGCAGTTCTTC
many	TRBJ1-5	14	TRBV2	NA	CASRDSNSNQPQHF	TGTGCCAGCAGGGACAGTAATAGCAATCAGCCCCAGCATTTT
many	TRBJ1-2	13	TRBV12-3/TRBV12-4	NA	CASSGHTNYGYTF	TGTGCCAGCAGTGGTCATACTAACTATGGCTACACCTTC
many	TRBJ1-4	12	TRBV10-3	NA	CAISGVGEKLFF	TGTGCCATCAGTGGAGTGGGAGAAAAACTGTTTTTT
few	TRBJ2-7	13	TRBV28	NA	CASTSIQSYEQYF	TGTGCCAGCACCTCAATACAGTCCTACGAGCAGTACTTC
many	TRBJ2-7	13	TRBV14	NA	CASSQVISYEQYF	TGTGCCAGCAGCCAAGTAATATCCTACGAGCAGTACTTC
many	TRBJ2-2	14	TRBV6-2/TRBV6-3	NA	CASSPITNTGELFF	TGTGCCAGCAGTCCCATTACGAACACCGGGGAGCTGTTTTTT
many	TRBJ1-1	13	TRBV7-8	NA	CASSSSMNTEAFF	TGTGCCAGCAGCTCCTCAATGAACACTGAAGCTTTCTTT
many	TRBJ1-1	16	TRBV11-2	NA	CASSLDLNGLGTEAFF	TGTGCCAGCAGCTTAGATCTTAATGGGTTGGGCACTGAAGCTTTCTTT
many	TRBJ1-1	14	TRBV20-1	NA	CSARGGLPDTEAFF	TGCAGTGCTAGAGGAGGGCTCCCAGACACTGAAGCTTTCTTT
NA	TRBJ2-7	12	TRBV20-1	NA	CSAKQNSYEQYF	TGCAGTGCCAAACAGAACTCCTACGAGCAGTACTTC
many	TRBJ1-2	16	TRBV28	TRBD1	CASVDRDFLWAYGYTF	TGTGCCAGCGTGGACAGGGACTTCCTTTGGGCCTATGGCTACACCTTC
many	TRBJ1-1	15	TRBV28	NA	CASSLSPNMNTEAFF	TGTGCCAGCAGTTTGAGTCCAAACATGAACACTGAAGCTTTCTTT
NA	TRBJ2-2	15	TRBV2	NA	CASTKTRVDTGELFF	TGTGCCAGCACTAAGACAAGGGTGGACACCGGGGAGCTGTTTTTT
NA	TRBJ2-4	13	TRBV29-1	NA	CSVVPAAKNIQYF	TGCAGCGTTGTGCCTGCAGCCAAAAACATTCAGTACTTC
few	TRBJ1-5	14	TRBV29-1	TRBD1	CSVRDSYSNQPQHF	TGCAGCGTTAGGGACAGCTATAGCAATCAGCCCCAGCATTTT
many	TRBJ2-7	13	TRBV20-1	TRBD2	CSARGGLVYEQYF	TGCAGTGCTAGGGGAGGACTAGTCTACGAGCAGTACTTC
NA	TRBJ2-3	13	TRBV20-1	NA	CSAPQTRTDTQYF	TGCAGTGCCCCCCAAACCCGCACAGATACGCAGTATTTT
many	TRBJ2-1	11	TRBV19	NA	CASSNPSVQFF	TGTGCCAGTAGTAACCCCTCAGTGCAGTTCTTC
few	TRBJ2-2	13	TRBV4-3	NA	CASSQEGLGEQFF	TGCGCCAGCAGCCAAGAAGGGCTCGGGGAGCAGTTTTTT
NA	TRBJ2-7	14	TRBV3-1	NA	CASSQENWGYEQYF	TGTGCCAGCAGCCAAGAGAACTGGGGCTACGAGCAGTACTTC
many	TRBJ2-5	21	TRBV11-2	TRBD2	CASSLVSASGRRYISQETQYF	TGTGCCAGCAGCTTAGTGTCGGCTAGCGGGAGACGGTATATCAGCCAAGAGACCCAGTACTTC
NA	TRBJ2-4	15	TRBV28	NA	CASSPPWVAKNIQYF	TGTGCCAGCAGTCCTCCCTGGGTAGCCAAAAACATTCAGTACTTC
many	TRBJ1-5	15	TRBV28	TRBD1	CASSPTGGINQPQHF	TGTGCCAGCAGCCCCACAGGGGGGATCAATCAGCCCCAGCATTTT
many	TRBJ2-7	13	TRBV5-1	NA	CASSYTREDEQYF	TGCGCCAGCAGCTATACGAGGGAGGACGAGCAGTACTTC
many	TRBJ2-3	11	TRBV24-1	NA	CATSASDTQYF	TGTGCCACCAGTGCCTCAGATACGCAGTATTTT
NA	TRBJ2-1	12	TRBV20-1	NA	CSGDWSYNEQFF	TGCAGCGGGGACTGGTCCTACAATGAGCAGTTCTTC
many	TRBJ1-3	15	TRBV5-1	NA	CASSTHGISGNTIYF	TGCGCCAGCAGCACCCACGGGATCTCTGGAAACACCATATATTTT
NA	TRBJ2-1	14	TRBV18	NA	CASSDIQGINEQFF	TGTGCCAGCTCAGATATTCAGGGAATCAATGAGCAGTTCTTC
many	TRBJ1-1	14	TRBV29-1	NA	CSVLGGQTFSRAFF	TGCAGCGTCCTCGGGGGTCAGACCTTTTCGAGAGCTTTCTTT
many	TRBJ2-7	13	TRBV7-9	NA	CASSHRLDNEQYF	TGTGCCAGCAGCCATCGACTAGACAACGAGCAGTACTTC
NA	TRBJ2-1	16	TRBV7-2	TRBD2	CASSLRAGVGDNEQFF	TGTGCCAGCAGCCTCCGAGCGGGAGTCGGCGACAATGAGCAGTTCTTC
many	TRBJ1-1	16	TRBV6-2/TRBV6-3	NA	CASTPQDTPMNTEAFF	TGTGCCAGCACCCCCCAGGACACACCTATGAACACTGAAGCTTTCTTT
many	TRBJ1-2	14	TRBV29-1	TRBD1	CSVPPGQENYGYTF	TGCAGCGTCCCCCCGGGACAGGAAAACTATGGCTACACCTTC
many	TRBJ2-6	16	TRBV28	NA	CASSLGVVKGANVLTF	TGTGCCAGCAGTTTGGGTGTAGTCAAGGGGGCCAACGTCCTGACTTTC
many	TRBJ2-3	14	TRBV15	NA	CATSRDWGDGTQYF	TGTGCCACCAGCAGAGATTGGGGAGACGGTACGCAGTATTTT
many	TRBJ1-5	14	TRBV27	NA	CASSPLQGAKPQHF	TGTGCCAGCAGTCCCCTACAGGGCGCAAAGCCCCAGCATTTT
NA	TRBJ1-6	15	TRBV27	NA	CASSPFSGGTSPLHF	TGTGCCAGCAGTCCTTTCTCCGGGGGTACTTCACCCCTCCACTTT
many	TRBJ2-1	12	TRBV2	NA	CASSELAYPGFF	TGTGCCAGCAGTGAACTAGCGTATCCGGGGTTCTTC
many	TRBJ2-7	12	TRBV29-1	NA	CSVGYSYYEQYF	TGCAGCGTTGGATACAGTTACTACGAGCAGTACTTC
many	TRBJ2-7	14	TRBV29-1	TRBD1	CSVEAVGQGYEQYF	TGCAGCGTTGAGGCCGTGGGACAGGGCTACGAGCAGTACTTC
many	TRBJ1-2	13	TRBV29-1	NA	CSVARVLSYGYTF	TGCAGCGTCGCCAGGGTCCTGAGCTATGGCTACACCTTC